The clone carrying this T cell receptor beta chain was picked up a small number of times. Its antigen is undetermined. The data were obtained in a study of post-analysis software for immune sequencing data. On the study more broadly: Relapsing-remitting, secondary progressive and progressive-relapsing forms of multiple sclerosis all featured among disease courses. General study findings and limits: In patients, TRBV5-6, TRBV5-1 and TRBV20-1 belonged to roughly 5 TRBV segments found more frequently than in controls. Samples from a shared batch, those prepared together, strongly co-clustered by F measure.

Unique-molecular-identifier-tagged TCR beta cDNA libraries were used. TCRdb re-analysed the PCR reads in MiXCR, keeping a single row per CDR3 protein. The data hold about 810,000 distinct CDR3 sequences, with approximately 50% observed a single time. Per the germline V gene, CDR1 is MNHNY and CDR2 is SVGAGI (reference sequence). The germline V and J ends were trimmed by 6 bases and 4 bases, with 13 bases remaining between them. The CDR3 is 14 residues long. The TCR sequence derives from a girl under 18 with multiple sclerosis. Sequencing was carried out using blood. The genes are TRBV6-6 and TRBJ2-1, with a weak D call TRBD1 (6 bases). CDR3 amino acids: CASRGQNTYNEQFF. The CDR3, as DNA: TGTGCCAGCAGAGGACAGAATACATACAATGAGCAGTTCTTC.